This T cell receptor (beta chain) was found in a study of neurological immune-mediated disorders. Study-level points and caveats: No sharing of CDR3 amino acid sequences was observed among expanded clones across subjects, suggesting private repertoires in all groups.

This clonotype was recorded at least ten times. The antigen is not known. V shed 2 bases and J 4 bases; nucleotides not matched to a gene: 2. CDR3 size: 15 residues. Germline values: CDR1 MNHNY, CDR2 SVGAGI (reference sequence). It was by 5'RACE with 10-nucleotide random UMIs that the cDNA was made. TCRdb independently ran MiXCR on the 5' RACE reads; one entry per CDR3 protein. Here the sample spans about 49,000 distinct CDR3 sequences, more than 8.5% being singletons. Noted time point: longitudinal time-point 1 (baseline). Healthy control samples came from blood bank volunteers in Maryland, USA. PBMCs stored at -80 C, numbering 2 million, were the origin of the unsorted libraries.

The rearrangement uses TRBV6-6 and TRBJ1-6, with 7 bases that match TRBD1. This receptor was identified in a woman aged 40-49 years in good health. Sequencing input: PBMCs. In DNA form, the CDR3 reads TGTGCCAGCAGTTACGACAGGGCGTATAATTCACCCCTCCACTTT. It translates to CASSYDRAYNSPLHF.